The clone carrying this T cell receptor beta chain was observed a few times. This sample was taken from a study of blood T cell repertoires in COVID-19. About the study: Material from acute and convalescent COVID-19 was sourced from the United States, Italy and Spain. Sources were T cells, B-cell-depleted T cells, or PBMCs; the material itself was cDNA or gDNA.

CDR1 is SGHRS, CDR2 YFSETQ, per germline. The CDR3 consists of 15 residues. The junction had 9 bases not matched to a gene; V was cut back by 1 base and J by 6 bases. In the original processing: Cell counts per sample came from amplifying reference gene primers. Produced via immunoSEQ multiplex PCR; TCRdb's table is partial and in-frame only. The DNA was the basis for D and trimming; V, J and clone size are from that table. The sample has hundreds of thousands of clones, 65% to 85% seen once. The source of this sequence is a woman aged 45 to 65 with acute or convalescent COVID-19. What was sequenced was peripheral blood. The chain uses TRBV5-1 and TRBJ2-7; 8 positions match TRBD2. The DNA for the CDR3 is TGCGCCAGCAGCTTGTCGGCCGGCCGGGAGGGCGAGCAGTACTTC. This codes for CASSLSAGREGEQYF.